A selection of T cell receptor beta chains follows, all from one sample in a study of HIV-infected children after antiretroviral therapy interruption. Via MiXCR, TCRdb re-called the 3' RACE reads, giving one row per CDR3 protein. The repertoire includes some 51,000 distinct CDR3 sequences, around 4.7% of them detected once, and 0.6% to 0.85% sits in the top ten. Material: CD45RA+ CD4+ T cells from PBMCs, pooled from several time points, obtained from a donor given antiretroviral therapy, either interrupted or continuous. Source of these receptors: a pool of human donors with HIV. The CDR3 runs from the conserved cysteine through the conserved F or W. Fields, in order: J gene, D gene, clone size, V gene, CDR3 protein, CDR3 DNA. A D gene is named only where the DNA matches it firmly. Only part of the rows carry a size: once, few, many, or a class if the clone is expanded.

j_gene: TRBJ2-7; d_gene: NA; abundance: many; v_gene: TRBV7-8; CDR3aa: CASSLSALYEQYF; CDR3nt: TGTGCCAGCAGCTTAAGCGCCCTTTACGAGCAGTACTTC
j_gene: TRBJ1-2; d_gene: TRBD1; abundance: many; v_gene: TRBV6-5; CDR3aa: CASRHPGQGYGYTF; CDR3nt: TGTGCCAGCAGACACCCGGGACAGGGTTATGGCTACACCTTC
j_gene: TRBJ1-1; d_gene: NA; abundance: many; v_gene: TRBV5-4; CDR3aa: CASSRGGVAAEAFF; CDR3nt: TGTGCCAGCAGCCGAGGGGGGGTGGCCGCTGAAGCTTTCTTT
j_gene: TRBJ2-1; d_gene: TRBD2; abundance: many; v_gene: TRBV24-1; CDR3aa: CATSDLRGVGSYNEQFF; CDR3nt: TGTGCCACCAGTGATTTACGGGGGGTTGGTTCCTACAATGAGCAGTTCTTC
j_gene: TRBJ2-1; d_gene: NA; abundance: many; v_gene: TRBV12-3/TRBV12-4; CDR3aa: CASSTTLGPLYNEQFF; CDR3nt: TGTGCCAGCAGTACGACCCTGGGACCGCTCTACAATGAGCAGTTCTTC
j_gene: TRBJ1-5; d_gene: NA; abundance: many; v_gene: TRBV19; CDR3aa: CASSIDHGTNQPQHF; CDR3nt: TGTGCCAGTAGTATAGATCATGGGACCAATCAGCCCCAGCATTTT
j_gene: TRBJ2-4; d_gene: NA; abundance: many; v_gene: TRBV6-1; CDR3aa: CASSEQDAKNIQYF; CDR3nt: TGTGCCAGCAGTGAACAGGATGCCAAAAACATTCAGTACTTC
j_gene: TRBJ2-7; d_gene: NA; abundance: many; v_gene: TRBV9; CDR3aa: CASSVGGSSGIDEQYF; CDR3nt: TGTGCCAGCAGCGTAGGAGGGTCCTCCGGGATCGACGAGCAGTACTTC
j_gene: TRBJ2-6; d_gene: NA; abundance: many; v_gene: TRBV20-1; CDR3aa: CSATAGSGANVLTF; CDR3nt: TGCAGTGCCACCGCGGGCTCTGGGGCCAACGTCCTGACTTTC
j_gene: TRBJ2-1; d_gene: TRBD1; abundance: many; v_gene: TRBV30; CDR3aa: CAWTPGTGVINEQFF; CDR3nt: TGTGCCTGGACCCCGGGAACAGGGGTTATCAATGAGCAGTTCTTC
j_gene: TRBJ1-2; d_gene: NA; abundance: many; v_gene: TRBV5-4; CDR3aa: CASSFDPDRRPYTF; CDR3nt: TGTGCCAGCAGTTTTGACCCTGACAGAAGGCCCTACACCTTC
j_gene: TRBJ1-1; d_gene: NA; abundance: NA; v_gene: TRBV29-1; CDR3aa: CSVNPTEGGTEAFF; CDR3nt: TGCAGCGTTAACCCGACAGAGGGTGGCACTGAAGCTTTCTTT
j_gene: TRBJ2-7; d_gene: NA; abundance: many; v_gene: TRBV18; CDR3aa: CASSPQGTSYEQYF; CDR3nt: TGTGCCAGCTCACCTCAAGGGACATCCTACGAGCAGTACTTC
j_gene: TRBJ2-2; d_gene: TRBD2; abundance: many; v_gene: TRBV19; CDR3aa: CASRLAGGPNTGELFF; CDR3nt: TGTGCCAGTAGGTTGGCGGGGGGCCCCAACACCGGGGAGCTGTTTTTT
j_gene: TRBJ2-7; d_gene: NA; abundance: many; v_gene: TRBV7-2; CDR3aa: CASSLEGEDYEQYF; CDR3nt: TGTGCCAGCAGCTTAGAGGGGGAGGACTACGAGCAGTACTTC
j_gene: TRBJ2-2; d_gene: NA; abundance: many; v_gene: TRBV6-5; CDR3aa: CASSEGWASESGELFF; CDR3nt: TGTGCCAGCAGTGAGGGATGGGCTAGCGAGAGCGGGGAGCTGTTTTTT
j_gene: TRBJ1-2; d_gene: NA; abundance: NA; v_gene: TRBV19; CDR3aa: CASASVWGGYTF; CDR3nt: TGTGCCAGTGCCAGTGTTTGGGGCGGCTACACCTTC
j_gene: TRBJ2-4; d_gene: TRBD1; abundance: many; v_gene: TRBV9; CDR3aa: CASSARSRDSFAIQYF; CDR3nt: TGTGCCAGCAGCGCCAGGTCCCGGGACAGCTTTGCCATTCAGTACTTC
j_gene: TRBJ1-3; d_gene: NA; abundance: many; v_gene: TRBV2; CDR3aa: CASSPEFSGNTIYF; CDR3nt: TGTGCCAGCAGTCCAGAATTCTCTGGAAACACCATATATTTT
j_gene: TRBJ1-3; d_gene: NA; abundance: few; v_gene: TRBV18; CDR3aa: CASSPPDGGTGNTIYF; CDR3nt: TGTGCCAGCTCACCACCGGATGGGGGGACTGGAAACACCATATATTTT
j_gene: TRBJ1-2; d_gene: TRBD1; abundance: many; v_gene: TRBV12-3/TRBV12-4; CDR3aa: CASSFGGGLTYGYTF; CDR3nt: TGTGCCAGCAGTTTCGGAGGGGGCCTAACCTATGGCTACACCTTC
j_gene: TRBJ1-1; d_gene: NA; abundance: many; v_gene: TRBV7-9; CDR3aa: CASSLPPGIAEAFF; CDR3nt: TGTGCCAGCAGCTTACCTCCGGGTATCGCTGAAGCTTTCTTT